These T cell receptor beta chains were read from a single sample in a study of tumor-infiltrating lymphocytes in primary liver carcinoma. TCRdb re-derived calls from the multiplex PCR reads in MiXCR, one entry per CDR3 protein. The data contain tens of thousands of distinct CDR3 sequences, roughly two thirds of them seen just once; the ten biggest clones take up 26%. Sequences were obtained from tumor-adjacent normal liver tissue. The receptors originated from a man aged 40-49 years with primary liver carcinoma and hepatitis B virus infection. The CDR3 runs from the conserved cysteine through the conserved F or W.

V	length	J	CDR3
TRBV7-9	14	TRBJ1-1	CASSLAGGNTEAFF
TRBV6-5	13	TRBJ2-7	CTSRLGPRMEHYF
TRBV4-1	17	TRBJ2-6	CTSSQTAWGSGANVPTF
TRBV11-2	13	TRBJ2-7	CASNYRGSYEQYF
TRBV28	13	TRBJ1-1	CASRLGQNTEAFF
TRBV5-1	16	TRBJ2-7	CASSGTPSGGRDEQYF
TRBV14	13	TRBJ2-7	CASSLQGAYEHYF
TRBV6-5	14	TRBJ2-7	CASSYYKPNHEQYF
TRBV6-6	14	TRBJ1-1	CASSYGSANTEAFF
TRBV11-2	15	TRBJ2-2	CAGSLLGANTGEPYF
TRBV11-2	17	TRBJ2-2	CASSLDSGRTITGELFF